This TCR beta chain was profiled in a study of blood T cell repertoires in COVID-19. To note about this clone: Other DNA sequences within the sample encode an identical CDR3.

Only in-frame clones appear in the TCRdb table, and some are missing; sequencing was by immunoSEQ multiplex PCR. The table records a few hundred thousand clones, roughly 85% of them present only once. Looked up from germline, CDR1 is KGHSH and CDR2 is LQKENI. There are 15 residues in the CDR3. V shed 3 bases and J 2 bases; nucleotides not matched to a gene: 3. The J gene is TRBJ1-5, the V gene TRBV18, with 8 nucleotides matching TRBD1. Sample: peripheral blood. The source of this sequence is a man in his forties or fifties who had recovered from COVID-19. The CDR3 is CASSPGTGGNQPQHF. The CDR3, as DNA: TGTGCCAGCTCACCTGGGACAGGCGGCAATCAGCCCCAGCATTTT.